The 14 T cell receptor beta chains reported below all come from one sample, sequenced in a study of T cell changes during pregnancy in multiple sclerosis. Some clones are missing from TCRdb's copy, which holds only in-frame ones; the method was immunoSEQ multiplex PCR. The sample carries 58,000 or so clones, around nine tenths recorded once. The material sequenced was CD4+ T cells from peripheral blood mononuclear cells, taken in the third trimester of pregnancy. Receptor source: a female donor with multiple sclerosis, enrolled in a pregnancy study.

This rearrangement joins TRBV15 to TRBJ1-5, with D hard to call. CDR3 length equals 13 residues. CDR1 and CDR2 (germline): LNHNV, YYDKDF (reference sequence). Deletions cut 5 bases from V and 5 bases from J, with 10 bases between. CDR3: CATSLREDQPQHF. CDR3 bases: TGTGCCACCAGCCTTAGGGAGGATCAGCCCCAGCATTTT.

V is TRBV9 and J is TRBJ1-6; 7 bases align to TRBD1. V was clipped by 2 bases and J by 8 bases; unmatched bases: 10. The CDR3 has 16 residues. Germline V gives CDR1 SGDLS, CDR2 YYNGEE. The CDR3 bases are TGTGCCAGCAGCGTGGGGGCAGGGGGAGTGGATTCACCCCTCCACTTT. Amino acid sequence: CASSVGAGGVDSPLHF.

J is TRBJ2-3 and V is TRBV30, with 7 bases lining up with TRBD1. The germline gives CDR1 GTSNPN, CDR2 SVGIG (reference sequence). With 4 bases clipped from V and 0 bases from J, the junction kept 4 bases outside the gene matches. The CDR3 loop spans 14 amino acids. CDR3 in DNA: TGTGCCTGGACAGGGGGTTTTAGCACAGATACGCAGTATTTT. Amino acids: CAWTGGFSTDTQYF. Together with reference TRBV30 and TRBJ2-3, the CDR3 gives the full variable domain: SQTIHQWPATLVQPVGSPLSLECTVEGTSNPNLYWYRQAAGRGLQLLFYSVGIGQISSEVPQNLSASRPQDRQFILSSKKLLLSDSGFYLCAWTGGFSTDTQYFGPGTRLTVL.

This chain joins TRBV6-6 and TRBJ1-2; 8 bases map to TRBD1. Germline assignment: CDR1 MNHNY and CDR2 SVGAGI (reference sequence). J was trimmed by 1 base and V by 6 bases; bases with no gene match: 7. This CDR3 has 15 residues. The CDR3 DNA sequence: TGTGCCAGCAGCCGCGGGACAGGCCTTAACTATGGCTACACCTTC. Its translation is CASSRGTGLNYGYTF.

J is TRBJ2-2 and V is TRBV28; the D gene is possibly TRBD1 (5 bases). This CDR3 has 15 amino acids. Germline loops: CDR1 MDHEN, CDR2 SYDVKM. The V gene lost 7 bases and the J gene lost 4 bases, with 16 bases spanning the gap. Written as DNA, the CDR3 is TGTGCCAGCATGGAACCAGGGTTGGTCACCGGGGAGCTGTTTTTT. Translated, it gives CASMEPGLVTGELFF.

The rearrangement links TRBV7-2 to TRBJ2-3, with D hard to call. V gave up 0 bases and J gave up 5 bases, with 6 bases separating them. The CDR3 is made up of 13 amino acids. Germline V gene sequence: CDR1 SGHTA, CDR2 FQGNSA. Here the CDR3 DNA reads TGTGCCAGCAGCTTAGCGCAGGAAGATACGCAGTATTTT. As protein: CASSLAQEDTQYF. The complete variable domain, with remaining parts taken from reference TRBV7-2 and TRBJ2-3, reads GAGVSQSPSNKVTEKGKDVELRCDPISGHTALYWYRQSLGQGLEFLIYFQGNSAPDKSGLPSDRFSAERTGGSVSTLTIQRTQQEDSAVYLCASSLAQEDTQYFGPGTRLTVL.

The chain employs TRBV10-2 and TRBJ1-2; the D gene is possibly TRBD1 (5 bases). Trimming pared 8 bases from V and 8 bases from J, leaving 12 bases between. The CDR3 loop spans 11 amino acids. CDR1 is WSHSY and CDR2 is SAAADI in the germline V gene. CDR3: CASGTSGGYTF. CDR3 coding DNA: TGCGCCAGCGGGACTTCGGGCGGCTACACCTTC.

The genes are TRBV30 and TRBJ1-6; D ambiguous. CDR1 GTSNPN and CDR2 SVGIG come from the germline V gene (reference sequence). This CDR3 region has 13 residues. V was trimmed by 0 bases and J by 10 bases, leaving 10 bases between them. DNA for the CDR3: TGTGCCTGGAGTGTACTAGAGGCATCACCCCTCCACTTT. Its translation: CAWSVLEASPLHF.

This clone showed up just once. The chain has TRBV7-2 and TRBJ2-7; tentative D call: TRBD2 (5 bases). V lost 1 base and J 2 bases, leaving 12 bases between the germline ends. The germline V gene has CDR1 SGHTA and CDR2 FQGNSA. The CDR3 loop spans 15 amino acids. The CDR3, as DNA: TGTGCCAGCAGCTTAGGTCGGAGCGGTGCCTACGAGCAGTACTTC. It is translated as CASSLGRSGAYEQYF.

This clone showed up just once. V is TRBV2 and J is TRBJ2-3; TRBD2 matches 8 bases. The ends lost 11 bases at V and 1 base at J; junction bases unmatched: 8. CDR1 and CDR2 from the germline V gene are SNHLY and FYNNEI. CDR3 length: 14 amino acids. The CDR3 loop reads CACSRGDGTDTQYF. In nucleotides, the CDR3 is TGTGCCTGTTCGCGGGGGGATGGCACAGATACGCAGTATTTT.

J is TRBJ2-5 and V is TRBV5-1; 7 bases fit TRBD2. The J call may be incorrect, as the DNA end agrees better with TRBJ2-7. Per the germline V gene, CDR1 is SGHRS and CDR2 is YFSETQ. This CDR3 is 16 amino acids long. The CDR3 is CASSLVTGTTSYEQYF. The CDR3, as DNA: TGCGCCAGCAGCTTGGTTACCGGGACTACCTCCTACGAGCAGTACTTC.

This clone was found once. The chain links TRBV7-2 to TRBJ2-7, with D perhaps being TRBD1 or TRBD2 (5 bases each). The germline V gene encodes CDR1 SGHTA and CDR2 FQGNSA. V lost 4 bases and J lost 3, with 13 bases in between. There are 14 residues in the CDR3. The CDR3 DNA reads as TGTGCCAGCAGCTCAGCAGGGAGTGGCTACGAGCAGTACTTC. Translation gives CASSSAGSGYEQYF.

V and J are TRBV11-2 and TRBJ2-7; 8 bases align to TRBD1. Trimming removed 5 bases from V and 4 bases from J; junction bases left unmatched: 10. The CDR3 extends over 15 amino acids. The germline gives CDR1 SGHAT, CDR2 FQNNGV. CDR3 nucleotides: TGTGCCAGCAGCGGCAGACAGGGGAACCCATACGAGCAGTACTTC. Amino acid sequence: CASSGRQGNPYEQYF.

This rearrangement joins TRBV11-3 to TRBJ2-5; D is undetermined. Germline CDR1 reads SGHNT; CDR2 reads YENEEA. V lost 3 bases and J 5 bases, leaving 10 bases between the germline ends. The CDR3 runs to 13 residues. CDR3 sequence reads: CASSLGVRETQYF. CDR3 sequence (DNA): TGTGCCAGCAGCTTGGGCGTTAGGGAGACCCAGTACTTC.